This is a list of T cell receptor beta chains from one sample in a study of T cell responses to AZD1222 COVID-19 vaccine. Only in-frame clones appear in the TCRdb table, and some are missing; sequencing was by immunoSEQ multiplex PCR. The table includes approximately 150,000 clones, 90% to 95% detected once. The material sequenced was peripheral blood, taken 28 days after the second AZD1222 dose. The receptors were gathered from an adult who received the AZD1222 COVID-19 vaccine. The CDR3 runs from the conserved cysteine through the conserved F or W. The D gene is left open where the match is weak.

v_call d_call cdr3_aa
TRBV4-1 TRBD2 CASSQVAGGNNEQFF
TRBV29-1 NA CSAQRGSGNTIYF
TRBV2 TRBD1 CASSESGTGTYEQYF
TRBV27 NA CASSLAGNTEAFF
TRBV10-1 TRBD2 CASPRLAVEAGYEQYF
TRBV4-3 NA CASSHDDRKYNEQFF
TRBV15 NA CATQGAYEQYF
TRBV21-1 NA CASSTTANTEAFF
TRBV4-1 TRBD2 CASSQTGRRLAQKGDTQYF
TRBV3-1/TRBV3-2 NA CASSQDGGPTYEQYF
TRBV27 NA CASSLRGVNTEAFF
TRBV4-2 NA CASSRDLPYEQYF
TRBV21-1 NA CASSKGTGYF
TRBV2 NA CASSEAVSYEQYF
TRBV6-1 NA CASSEGVISPYGYTF
TRBV4-2 TRBD1 CASSQELGQGRYEQYF
TRBV19 TRBD2 CASSSRAGGETQYF
TRBV29-1 TRBD2 CSVVSASGSRSSYNEQFF
TRBV5-5 NA CASSPLQRNTEAFF
TRBV19 NA CASSTFSGTPSEQYF
TRBV4-1 NA CASSQDEGASQPQHF
TRBV5-4 NA CASSRDPMNRGGSNTEAFF
TRBV4-3 NA CASSLEVDPGTGELFF
TRBV18 TRBD1 CASSPQTGSSGYTF
TRBV28 NA CASSGRYEQYF
TRBV5-1 NA CASSLVGSNSGELFF
TRBV7-2 TRBD2 CASSLVAGGVNEQYF
TRBV2 NA CASSETFAPAASGYTF
TRBV27 TRBD1 CASDRDRGLVGTEAFF
TRBV7-3 NA CASSSYSSDTQYF
TRBV12-3/TRBV12-4 NA CASSTHTGSEQYF
TRBV7-6 NA CASSPGTVNTEAFF
TRBV25-1 NA CASSRNSVSNEAFF
TRBV20-1 TRBD2 CSASGLAGEVAFF
TRBV5-4 NA CASSLILKDEQYF
TRBV2 NA CASTGSPVWGYTF
TRBV11-2 TRBD1 CASSHPRDRENSPLHF
TRBV28 NA CASSLLGTGNTIYF
TRBV13 NA CASSLPLRDPTDTQYF
TRBV29-1 TRBD2 CSGLATEQFF
TRBV7-2 NA CASSLAPGTGELFF
TRBV5-5 NA CASDRALGQRGAEAFF
TRBV27 NA CASSLGSTDTQYF
TRBV27 TRBD1 CASSPDRVNYGYTF
TRBV4-2 TRBD2 CASSATSGITDTQYF
TRBV4-1 TRBD2 CASSQFRLAGEVGELFF
TRBV6-5 NA CASRPGGSQPYEQYF
TRBV2 NA CASTQETQYF
TRBV30 NA CAWSPGPTIGAFF
TRBV29-1 NA CSVDEATRKGVYGYTF
TRBV27 TRBD2 CASLRGVDLYEQYF
TRBV27 NA CASSFGVSSYNSPLHF
TRBV19 NA CASSNPPGLRDINQPQHF
TRBV21-1 NA CASSKVGRGQNGNTIYF
TRBV9 TRBD2 CASSIRTSGRAYNEQFF
TRBV2 NA CASRGPIEEKLFF
TRBV2 NA CASSERQGMDSYNEQFF